This TCR beta chain came from a study of T cell repertoires in cytomegalovirus infection. Whole-study context: Matching HLA type and CMV infection were both indicated by public TCR beta signatures. Broader study findings: The study found HLA-C-restricted CMV-specific TCR beta clonotypes dominating the ex vivo response. CMV carriers having the relevant HLA were flagged by cumulative public TCR beta family frequency.

From the reads, TCRdb called clonotypes with MiXCR, one entry per CDR3 protein. Of around 100,000 distinct CDR3 sequences in the sample, around 10% were seen once. This clonotype was seen only once. Its antigen is not identified. The CDR3 sequence is 17 residues long. Germline V gene lookup returns CDR1 SGHNT and CDR2 YYREEE (reference sequence). V was shortened by 4 bases and J by 0 bases, with 17 bases between the two germline ends. The sequence derives from a human donor in good health (CMV status not recorded). Some clones in this sample may be carry-over from other donors' samples. The chain uses TRBV5-4 and TRBJ2-4; possible D gene TRBD2, 6 bases. Sequenced material: PBMCs, sequenced either directly or after in vitro stimulation (not recorded which). Written as DNA, the CDR3 is TGTGCCAGCAGCACGTGGGGGGATGGGGAAGCCAAAAACATTCAGTACTTC. It yields the protein CASSTWGDGEAKNIQYF. Full variable domain (remainder filled in from reference TRBV5-4 and TRBJ2-4): ETGVTQSPTHLIKTRGQQVTLRCSSQSGHNTVSWYQQALGQGPQFIFQYYREEENGRGNFPPRFSGLQFPNYSSELNVNALELDDSALYLCASSTWGDGEAKNIQYFGAGTRLSVL.